The 14 T cell receptor beta chains given below trace back to one sample, sequenced in a study of long-term antiretroviral therapy in people with HIV (dated by TCRdb to the early 2020s). Sequencing of the TRB variable region was done with the immunoSEQ hsTCRB v3.0 assay at survey level resolution. Entries here come from immuneACCESS through TCRdb and include only in-frame sequences with V and J called. Some clones fail to appear in such tables; in the studies checked, an unresolved V gene covers under half of the shortfall, and the cause of the remainder is unknown. The sample includes fewer than 15,000 clones, with 65% to 85% observed a single time. The top ten clones comprise approximately 14% of the sample. The sample here was unsorted PBMCs, taken 1.3 years after starting antiretroviral therapy. These receptors were taken from a young woman with HIV.

This rearrangement joins TRBV28 to TRBJ2-3; TRBD2 aligns across 10 bases. The ends lost 6 bases at V and 4 bases at J; junction bases unmatched: 10. The length of the CDR3 is 16 residues. The germline gives CDR1 MDHEN, CDR2 SYDVKM. In nucleotides, the CDR3 is TGTGCCAGCAGAAACACCCTAGCGGGGGCGGCAGATACGCAGTATTTT. Its protein is CASRNTLAGAADTQYF.

The chain has TRBV7-8 and TRBJ2-3; 10 bases agree with TRBD2. The length of the CDR3 is 16 residues. J gave up 2 bases and V 3 bases, and 5 bases lay outside the gene matches. Germline V CDR1 and CDR2: SGHVS, FQNEAQ. The DNA of the CDR3 is TGTGCCAGCAGCTTGGGACTAGCGCCTGTCACAGATACGCAGTATTTT. Translated, it gives CASSLGLAPVTDTQYF.

The V gene is TRBV23-1, the J gene TRBJ2-7; D ambiguous. TRBV23-1 belongs to the ORF category, with a function that is uncertain. V gave up 6 bases and J gave up 2 bases, with 5 bases separating them. The CDR3 length is 11 residues. CDR3 sequence (DNA): TGCGCCAGCAGACGAGCCTACGAGCAGTACTTC. This gives the protein CASRRAYEQYF.

The CDR3, as DNA: TGTGCCAGCAGTTACGGGGTGGGTGGCTCCTACGAGCAGTACTTC. Protein sequence: CASSYGVGGSYEQYF. The chain has TRBV6-5 and TRBJ2-7; D not certain. The CDR3 totals 15 residues. Trimming removed 2 bases at V and 0 bases at J, with 11 bases between. Germline values: CDR1 MNHEY, CDR2 SVGAGI.

This clone was picked up a small number of times. V usage is TRBV13 and J usage is TRBJ2-2; D possibly corresponds to TRBD2 (6 bases). The CDR3 sequence is 14 residues long. CDR1 and CDR2 from the germline V gene are PRHDT and FYEKMQ (reference sequence). V lost 5 bases and J 7 bases, leaving 14 bases between the germline ends. CDR3 DNA: TGTGCCAGCAGCGTGAACGGGGGTATCGGGGAGCTGTTTTTT. Translated, it gives CASSVNGGIGELFF.

This sequence joins TRBV7-2 and TRBJ1-1; possible D gene TRBD1, 5 bases. V gave up 4 bases and J gave up 6 bases, with 12 bases separating them. The CDR3 contains 13 residues. Germline V gene data show CDR1 as SGHTA and CDR2 as FQGNSA. In DNA form, the CDR3 reads TGTGCCAGCAGCTCGCGCCGGGACGCTGAAGCTTTCTTT. Protein: CASSSRRDAEAFF.

The chain links TRBV18 to TRBJ1-4; D call uncertain. V lost 5 bases and J 7 bases, leaving 11 bases between the germline ends. From germline, CDR1 is KGHSH and CDR2 LQKENI. CDR3 size: 13 residues. CDR3 sequence: CASSSMKGEKLFF. Here the CDR3 DNA reads TGTGCCAGCTCATCCATGAAGGGTGAAAAACTGTTTTTT.

The chain couples TRBV21-1 to TRBJ2-7; the DNA was not compared with TRBD1, the D call given in the table. TRBV21-1 is deemed a pseudogene. The CDR3 runs 20 residues. The DNA of the CDR3 is TGTGCCAGCAGCAAAGAGCAAACAGGGGGCAAAAAAGTTAGACACTACGAGCAGTACTTC. Its protein product is CASSKEQTGGKKVRHYEQYF.

This chain connects TRBV6-5 to TRBJ1-6; no reliable D call. Germline V lookup: CDR1 MNHEY, CDR2 SVGAGI. With 2 bases removed from V and 6 bases from J, the gap between germline ends came to 11 bases. The CDR3 extends over 15 amino acids. The CDR3 reads CASSYRERANSPLHF. The CDR3 DNA reads as TGTGCCAGCAGTTACCGTGAGAGAGCTAATTCACCCCTCCACTTT.

The rearrangement links TRBV6-4 to TRBJ2-1; TRBD2 matches at 8 bases. The length of the CDR3 is 18 residues. J gave up 4 bases and V 3 bases, and 14 bases lay outside the gene matches. From germline, CDR1 is MRHNA and CDR2 SNTAGT. The CDR3 protein is CASSETYEAGVTYNEQFF. The CDR3 DNA sequence: TGTGCCAGCAGTGAAACCTATGAAGCGGGGGTGACATACAATGAGCAGTTCTTC.

The genes are TRBV29-1 and TRBJ2-7; D remains unclear. Germline values: CDR1 SQVTM, CDR2 ANQGSEA. V was cut by 1 base and J by 1 base, with 8 bases left in between. The CDR3 is 13 residues long. In DNA, the CDR3 is TGCAGCGTTGAAGTGGCAGGTTCCTACGAGCAGTACTTC. Its protein is CSVEVAGSYEQYF.

The chain links TRBV5-6 to TRBJ2-7; 9 nucleotides agree with TRBD1. J was trimmed by 0 bases and V by 0 bases; bases with no gene match: 4. The CDR3 runs to 16 residues. Germline CDR1 and CDR2: SGHDT and YYEEEE. This CDR3 reads CASSLERTGVSYEQYF. CDR3 DNA sequence: TGTGCCAGCAGCTTGGAGCGGACAGGGGTCTCCTACGAGCAGTACTTC.

The chain recombines TRBV10-3 with TRBJ2-7; the match to TRBD1 covers 12 bases. With 7 bases clipped from V and 5 bases from J, the junction kept 12 bases outside the gene matches. The CDR3 runs 16 residues. In germline, CDR1 is ENHRY, CDR2 SYGVKD. The CDR3 DNA is TGTGCCATCAACAAATCACCGGGACAGGGGGCTCACGAGCAGTACTTC. This gives the protein CAINKSPGQGAHEQYF.

V is TRBV7-9 and J is TRBJ2-1; TRBD2 is a possible D gene (6 bases). The CDR3 has 13 amino acids. Germline values: CDR1 SEHNR, CDR2 FQNEAQ (reference sequence). Trimming shortened V by 8 bases and J by 3 bases, and 11 bases separated the two germline ends. The CDR3 DNA reads as TGTGCCAGCGGGCTAGCGAACTACAATGAGCAGTTCTTC. This encodes CASGLANYNEQFF.